This entry lists 2 T cell receptor beta chains sequenced from one sample in a study of brain metastases from non-small cell lung cancer. TCRdb's copy holds only in-frame clones and misses some; the assay was immunoSEQ multiplex PCR. The sample lists roughly 2,200 clones; around 86% were seen once. The specimen was primary lung tumor tissue. The source is a donor aged 40 or older with non-small cell lung cancer.

The chain carries TRBV19 and TRBJ2-5; D unresolved. CDR1 and CDR2 (germline): LNHDA, SQIVND (reference sequence). V dropped 2 bases and J dropped 5 bases, with 9 bases sitting between them. The CDR3 is 13 amino acids. CDR3 sequence: CASSIWVYETQYF. DNA of the CDR3: TGTGCCAGTAGTATATGGGTATACGAGACCCAGTACTTC. Supplemented by reference TRBV19 and TRBJ2-5, the full variable domain reads DGGITQSPKYLFRKEGQNVTLSCEQNLNHDAMYWYRQDPGQGLRLIYYSQIVNDFQKGDIAEGYSVSREKKESFPLTVTSAQKNPTAFYLCASSIWVYETQYFGPGTRLLVL.

About this clone itself: Possible read error: a much larger clone is one base away. J is TRBJ2-1 and V is TRBV27; 10 bases agree with TRBD2. The CDR3 totals 15 residues. Looked up from germline, CDR1 is MNHEY and CDR2 is SMNVEV (reference sequence). The CDR3 spells CVSSLSGGAQNEQFF. The CDR3 nucleotides read TGTGTCAGCAGTTTAAGCGGGGGGGCCCAAAATGAGCAGTTCTTC.